One sample yielded the 17 T cell receptor beta chains listed below, sequenced in a study of OX40 agonist ivuxolimab in advanced cancers. Clones were sequenced by immunoSEQ multiplex PCR, and TCRdb holds only the in-frame ones, with some missing. The sample yields about 71,000 clones, 84% seen once. The sample consisted of CD4+ or CD8+ T cells sorted from blood, taken in a trial of the OX40 agonist ivuxolimab. The receptors derive from an adult with an advanced solid tumor such as melanoma, head and neck, liver or kidney cancer.

The chain employs TRBV13 and TRBJ2-1; D tentatively fits TRBD1 or TRBD2 (5 bases each). V gave up 5 bases and J gave up 7 bases, with 21 bases separating them. The CDR3 extends over 16 amino acids. Germline CDR1 is PRHDT and CDR2 is FYEKMQ (reference sequence). CDR3 coding DNA: TGTGCCAGCAGCCCGGGCCGGGCGACCTGGGGGAATGAGCAGTTCTTC. Its protein is CASSPGRATWGNEQFF. The full variable domain, its missing parts supplied by reference TRBV13 and TRBJ2-1, is AAGVIQSPRHLIKEKRETATLKCYPIPRHDTVYWYQQGPGQDPQFLISFYEKMQSDKGSIPDRFSAQQFSDYHSELNMSSLELGDSALYFCASSPGRATWGNEQFFGPGTRLTVL.

This chain connects TRBV25-1 to TRBJ1-3, with D possibly being TRBD1 (5 bases). V lost 2 bases and J lost 3, with 11 bases in between. Looked up from germline, CDR1 is MGHDK and CDR2 is SYGVNS. This CDR3 spans 15 amino acids. CDR3 protein: CASSERGVGGNTIYF. The CDR3 DNA sequence: TGTGCCAGCAGTGAAAGAGGGGTTGGTGGAAACACCATATATTTT. Filled out from reference TRBV25-1 and TRBJ1-3, the complete variable domain reads EADIYQTPRYLVIGTGKKITLECSQTMGHDKMYWYQQDPGMELHLIHYSYGVNSTEKGDLSSESTVSRIRTEHFPLTLESARPSHTSQYLCASSERGVGGNTIYFGEGSWLTVV.

The chain recombines TRBV29-1 with TRBJ2-7, with D tentatively TRBD1 (5 bases). CDR1 is SQVTM, CDR2 ANQGSEA, per germline. This CDR3 has 13 residues. Here the CDR3 reads CSVEDRAREKPDV. The CDR3 DNA sequence: TGCAGCGTTGAAGATCGGGCCAGGGAAAAACCCGACGTC.

The chain uses TRBV29-1 and TRBJ1-6; D possibly corresponds to TRBD1 (5 bases). Germline CDR1 is SQVTM and CDR2 is ANQGSEA. This CDR3 has 17 amino acids. V shed 7 bases and J shed 0 bases, with 19 bases lying between them. CDR3: CSESGGGKHSYNSPLHF. DNA of the CDR3: TGCAGCGAGTCGGGTGGGGGGAAACACTCCTATAATTCACCCCTCCACTTT.

This chain connects TRBV23-1 to TRBJ1-3; D is uncertain. TRBV23-1 is classed as an ORF, of uncertain function. This CDR3 comprises 14 residues. Trimming shortened V by 2 bases and J by 0 bases, and 5 bases separated the two germline ends. The CDR3 DNA sequence: TGCGCCAGCAGTCAACAGAGCTCTGGAAACACCATATATTTT. It specifies CASSQQSSGNTIYF.

The chain has TRBV28 and TRBJ2-7; 9 bases agree with TRBD2. This CDR3 comprises 14 residues. The junction had 2 bases not matched to a gene; V was cut back by 3 bases and J by 2 bases. The germline V gene has CDR1 MDHEN and CDR2 SYDVKM. CDR3 region: CASSFAGGPYEQYV. Here the CDR3 DNA reads TGTGCCAGCAGTTTTGCGGGGGGGCCCTACGAGCAGTACGTC.

The rearrangement links TRBV6-1 to TRBJ1-2; no firm D call. V dropped 1 base and J dropped 2 bases, with 11 bases sitting between them. The CDR3 runs 15 residues. Germline V CDR1 and CDR2: MNHNS, SASEGT. DNA of the CDR3: TGTGCCAGCAGTGAAGGGGTTCAAGTGAACTATGGCTACACCTTC. Translated: CASSEGVQVNYGYTF.

This clone was detected a few times. V is TRBV5-1 and J is TRBJ2-3; 8 nucleotides align to TRBD1. Germline values: CDR1 SGHRS, CDR2 YFSETQ. The CDR3 runs 16 residues. Losses at the gene ends were 0 bases for V and 5 bases for J; bases not matched to a gene: 8. The CDR3 DNA reads TGCGCCAGCAGCTTGGAGGGTTTCAGGGGGCGAGATACGCAGTATTTT. Translation: CASSLEGFRGRDTQYF.

This clone showed up just a few times. The chain links TRBV2 to TRBJ1-5; D call uncertain. The V and J ends lost 6 bases and 0 bases respectively, with 9 bases between them. Per the germline V gene, CDR1 is SNHLY and CDR2 is FYNNEI. This CDR3 comprises 14 residues. The CDR3 region is CASSYQTSNQPQHF. The DNA for the CDR3 is TGTGCCAGCAGCTATCAGACTAGCAATCAGCCCCAGCATTTT.

The CDR3 nucleotides read TGCGCCAGCAGCTGGGGGACCCAAAACACTGAAGCTTTCTTT. It codes for CASSWGTQNTEAFF. The chain is built from TRBV5-1 and TRBJ1-1; maybe TRBD1 (5 bases). CDR3 length equals 14 residues. V gave up 3 bases and J gave up 2 bases, with 11 bases separating them. Per germline, CDR1 SGHRS and CDR2 YFSETQ.

The chain is built from TRBV11-2 and TRBJ1-2; TRBD1 aligns across 8 bases. Per germline, CDR1 SGHAT and CDR2 FQNNGV. Germline trimming cut 3 bases from V and 4 bases from J; bases unmatched to any gene: 4. This CDR3 contains 14 residues. CDR3 DNA sequence: TGTGCCAGCAGCTTTGACAGGGGTTCCTATGGCTACACCTTC. Encoded protein: CASSFDRGSYGYTF.

The chain joins TRBV28 to TRBJ2-3; possible D gene TRBD1, 5 bases. CDR1 is MDHEN and CDR2 is SYDVKM in the germline V gene. V was clipped by 3 bases and J by 7 bases, with 14 bases between them. The CDR3 totals 14 residues. In nucleotides, the CDR3 is TGTGCCAGCAGTTTTACGGGCAGGGAAAATACGCAGTATTTT. Translating it yields CASSFTGRENTQYF.

The chain combines TRBV4-1 with TRBJ1-2; TRBD1 matches at 12 bases. The ends lost 4 bases at V and 4 bases at J; junction bases unmatched: 13. The CDR3 spans 18 residues. CDR1 and CDR2 (germline): MGHRA, YSYEKL. CDR3 sequence: CASSPEGQGAGRAYGYTF. Here the CDR3 DNA reads TGCGCCAGCAGCCCGGAGGGACAGGGGGCGGGTCGGGCCTATGGCTACACCTTC.

This clone was recorded only once. The V call is TRBV7-8, the J call TRBJ2-7; D is ambiguous. Per the germline V gene, CDR1 is SGHVS and CDR2 is FQNEAQ. Trimming removed 5 bases from V and 5 bases from J, with 7 bases in between. This CDR3 is 11 amino acids long. CDR3 sequence: CASSPSDEQYF. CDR3 in DNA: TGTGCCAGCAGCCCCTCGGACGAGCAGTACTTC.

This chain links TRBV5-6 with TRBJ2-5, with D uncertain. Per germline, CDR1 SGHDT and CDR2 YYEEEE. The V end was cut by 0 bases, the J end by 3 bases, with 3 bases between. The CDR3 has 12 amino acids. CDR3 bases: TGTGCCAGCAGCTTGGGGGAAGAGACCCAGTACTTC. Translating gives CASSLGEETQYF. The complete variable domain, with remaining parts taken from reference TRBV5-6 and TRBJ2-5, reads DAGVTQSPTHLIKTRGQQVTLRCSPKSGHDTVSWYQQALGQGPQFIFQYYEEEERQRGNFPDRFSGHQFPNYSSELNVNALLLGDSALYLCASSLGEETQYFGPGTRLLVL.

The J gene is TRBJ2-1, the V gene TRBV29-1; 7 bases match TRBD1. V dropped 3 bases and J dropped 7; count of bases not matched to a gene: 6. The CDR3 is 13 residues long. Germline values: CDR1 SQVTM, CDR2 ANQGSEA. The CDR3, as DNA: TGCAGCGTTGAGAGGGGGCGCCAGAATGAGCAGTTCTTC. This gives the protein CSVERGRQNEQFF.

J is TRBJ2-5 and V is TRBV7-8; a weak D match, TRBD2 (6 bases). Germline-derived CDR1 and CDR2 are SGHVS and FQNEAQ. Trimming left V 4 bases short and J 2 bases short, with 14 bases between. The CDR3 contains 15 residues. The CDR3 here is CASSSDRGRQETQYF. In nucleotides, the CDR3 is TGTGCCAGCAGCTCAGATCGGGGGAGACAAGAGACCCAGTACTTC.